This T cell receptor (beta chain) was retrieved from a study of T cell responses to AZD1222 COVID-19 vaccine (dated by TCRdb to 2020 to 2023). Regarding the study in general: A total of 233 trial participants underwent TCR sequencing, of whom about 200 had received two doses of AZD1222 and some 25 had received two doses of the MenACWY control vaccine. Trial participants were enrolled by age into 18-55, 56-69 and 70-plus year subgroups, with roughly 150, 30 and 60 TCR-sequenced participants respectively. Overall study outcomes, separate from this receptor: Participants were mostly white British, with more females than males. The authors suggested clonal diversity may have been underestimated. In the small 56-69-year group, the increase in depth fell short of significance, most likely because of low power. After two AZD1222 doses, both the breadth and the depth of spike-specific TCRs were significantly higher than at day 0 and than in MenACWY recipients. Reportedly, almost half of the unique spike-specific TCRs recognized epitopes lying outside the regions that are mutated in the B.1.351 and B.1.1.7 variants. Only five or six AZD1222 recipients were SARS-CoV-2 seropositive at baseline, limiting conclusions about previously exposed vaccinees. Vaccine-associated CD4 TCRs spanned the whole spike protein, with dominant responses in regions 160-218 and 743-854. Because no day 14 peak-response samples were available, the repertoires could be characterized only after the peak T cell response.

Points on this clone: Its recognized antigen is unknown. The record has no base qualities; no much larger clone is one base away.

This sample's time point label indicates: about 28 days (+/-7) after the second vaccine dose. Because spike-specific TCR depth and breadth did not differ between the two schedules, AZD1222 recipients who got a second dose at roughly 4 weeks were pooled with those who got a second dose at roughly 12 weeks. Vaccinee samples were obtained from the UK trials COV001 and COV002, which included a single-blind randomized controlled phase 2/3 trial of AZD1222 (ChAdOx1 nCoV-19) in healthy adults. For TCRbeta chain sequencing, PBMC samples were collected from trial participants at day 0 and at day 28 after the second dose. The CDR3 regions of human TCRbeta chains were analyzed by immunosequencing. The paper's data handling went like this. TCRs in the repertoires were matched against a reference library of SARS-CoV-2-specific TCRs that had been generated with the MIRA antigen-specificity platform. Breadth meant the fraction of unique TCRs that were SARS-CoV-2-associated, whereas depth meant the fraction of total T cells that were SARS-CoV-2-associated. Using the MIRA data, each spike-specific TCR was mapped to the spike region that the TCR reacts to and placed in a CD4 or CD8 class. Log10-transformed breadth and depth values were compared by one-way ANOVA with Sidak's multiple comparisons tests. Sourced from immuneACCESS, this table was stored by TCRdb with only in-frame sequences that have V and J called. A share of the clones is absent; for the studies checked, an unresolved V gene accounts for under half, and the remainder has no known explanation. The V and J calls and clone size are taken from that table; D and trimming were inferred from the DNA. The sample table shows 150,000 to 200,000 clones, and approximately 91% are seen once. In total, the top ten clones hold roughly 1.9% of the sample.

The germline V gene specifies SGHRS as CDR1 and YFSETQ as CDR2. The V and J ends are trimmed by 6 bases and 0 bases, leaving 10 bases between them. Its CDR3 holds 15 amino acids, cysteine through phenylalanine. CDR3 DNA is the only sequence kept; it has 45 bases, read in frame from the first base. The chain employs TRBV5-1 and TRBJ2-6; the D gene is unclear. The input for sequencing was peripheral blood, taken 28 days after the second AZD1222 dose. This clonotype originated in an adult who received the AZD1222 COVID-19 vaccine. The DNA sequence follows: TGCGCCAGCAAGAAACAAAGCTCTGGGGCCAACGTCCTGACTTTC. Translated, this gives CASKKQSSGANVLTF. With the rest looked up from the reference TRBV5-1 and TRBJ2-6 genes rather than sequenced, the full variable domain is KAGVTQTPRYLIKTRGQQVTLSCSPISGHRSVSWYQQTPGQGLQFLFEYFSETQRNKGNFPGRFSGRQFSNSRSEMNVSTLELGDSALYLCASKKQSSGANVLTFGAGSRLTVL.